The clone carrying this T cell receptor beta chain was seen a few times. Authors' analysis steps: Amplifying reference gene primers gave estimates of nucleated cell counts. TCRdb's table, derived via immunoSEQ multiplex PCR, lists solely in-frame clones and lacks some. V and J calls and clone size are those listed in that table; D and trimming were worked out from the DNA. The repertoire consists of tens of thousands of clones, with roughly 80% occurring once and the leading ten covering approximately 4%. This record belongs to a study of blood T cell repertoires in COVID-19. For the study at large: COVID-19 samples from acute and convalescent phases originated in the United States, Italy and Spain.

Participant age was roughly 18 to 100 years, and participants resided in fewer than 30 US areas. The CDR3 extends over 15 amino acids. V was cut by 5 bases and J by 1 base, with 14 bases left in between. Germline V CDR1 and CDR2: LNHDA, SQIVND (reference sequence). This TCR was recovered from a woman aged 35 to 49 with acute COVID-19. The chain employs TRBV19 and TRBJ1-1; weak D call: TRBD1 (6 bases). The sequenced sample was PBMCs or T cells enriched from blood (not recorded which). In DNA, the CDR3 is TGTGCCAGTAGTCCCAAACCGACAGGGAACACTGAAGCTTTCTTT. As protein: CASSPKPTGNTEAFF.